Following are 26 T cell receptor beta chains from one sample sequenced in a study of T cell responses to AZD1222 COVID-19 vaccine. Profiling relied on immunoSEQ multiplex PCR, and the TCRdb table lists in-frame clones only, not all of them. This table has more than 80,000 clones, 88% appearing once. The input for sequencing was peripheral blood, taken on day 0 of MenACWY control vaccination. The receptors were gathered from an adult in good health.

The V gene is TRBV4-3, the J gene TRBJ1-2, with TRBD1 as a possible D gene (6 bases). This CDR3 region has 16 residues. Germline V lookup: CDR1 LGHNA, CDR2 YSLEER. The V gene lost 0 bases and the J gene lost 6 bases, with 17 bases spanning the gap. CDR3 bases: TGCGCCAGCAGCCAAGATTGGGGGCGGCGGAACCATGGCTACACCTTC. As protein: CASSQDWGRRNHGYTF.

V is TRBV15 and J is TRBJ2-3, with 9 nucleotides matching TRBD1. The CDR3 has 16 amino acids. V lost 2 bases to trimming and J lost 3 bases; unmatched junction nucleotides: 6. Germline assignment: CDR1 LNHNV and CDR2 YYDKDF (reference sequence). As DNA, the CDR3 is TGTGCCACCAGCAGATATGGACAGGGGAAGACAGATACGCAGTATTTT. It is translated as CATSRYGQGKTDTQYF.

V gene TRBV5-1 combines with J gene TRBJ1-2; 8 bases line up with TRBD1. The CDR3 runs to 14 residues. Unmatched junction bases numbered 10, after V lost 4 bases and J lost 8 bases. Germline V gene data show CDR1 as SGHRS and CDR2 as YFSETQ. The CDR3 spells CASSPPSDRGGYTF. CDR3 coding DNA: TGCGCCAGCAGCCCCCCCAGTGACAGGGGCGGCTACACCTTC.

The chain combines TRBV10-1 with TRBJ1-5; TRBD1 aligns across 7 bases. This CDR3 spans 14 amino acids. Germline CDR1 WNHNN, CDR2 SYGVQD (reference sequence). V gave up 3 bases and J gave up 5 bases; unmatched junction bases: 4. This chain's CDR3 is CASSEYDRDQPQHF. The DNA for the CDR3 is TGCGCCAGCAGTGAATACGACAGGGATCAGCCCCAGCATTTT.

The chain combines TRBV15 with TRBJ2-1, with TRBD2 matching 7 bases. This CDR3 is built from 19 residues. V trimming: 1 base; J trimming: 5 bases; junction bases outside the gene matches: 17. Germline V gene data show CDR1 as LNHNV and CDR2 as YYDKDF (reference sequence). The CDR3 DNA is TGTGCCACCAGCAGAGTTGCGGTATCGGTTTTTGGGACTAACAATGAGCAGTTCTTC. Its translation: CATSRVAVSVFGTNNEQFF.

The gene calls are TRBV12-3 or TRBV12-4 and TRBJ2-7; D is unresolved. Trimming took 6 bases from V and 7 from J, leaving 10 bases between them. The CDR3 has 11 amino acids. CDR3 region: CASRLGWEQYF. In nucleotides, the CDR3 is TGTGCCAGCAGACTGGGCTGGGAGCAGTACTTC.

The J gene is TRBJ2-7, the V gene TRBV27, with TRBD2 matching over 7 bases. CDR1 is MNHEY and CDR2 is SMNVEV in the germline V gene (reference sequence). CDR3 length: 16 residues. The J segment lost 2 bases and the V segment lost 5 bases, leaving 12 bases of the junction unmatched. CDR3 coding DNA: TGTGCCAGCAGTGCCCACCTAGGGCGGGGGACCTACGAGCAGTACTTC. It translates to CASSAHLGRGTYEQYF.

The chain employs TRBV7-8 and TRBJ1-1, with D unclear. The CDR3 extends over 13 amino acids. Germline assignment: CDR1 SGHVS and CDR2 FQNEAQ. V was trimmed by 2 bases and J by 1 base, leaving 5 bases between them. The CDR3 DNA reads TGTGCCAGCAGCTTATTGGGGAACACTGAAGCTTTCTTT. It translates to CASSLLGNTEAFF. The entire variable domain, with the rest obtained from reference TRBV7-8 and TRBJ1-1, is as follows: GAGVSQSPRYKVAKRGQDVALRCDPISGHVSLFWYQQALGQGPEFLTYFQNEAQLDKSGLPSDRFFAERPEGSVSTLKIQRTQQEDSAVYLCASSLLGNTEAFFGQGTRLTVV.

The chain employs TRBV7-9 and TRBJ2-3; 7 bases are shared with TRBD1. The CDR3 totals 16 residues. Germline CDR1 and CDR2: SEHNR and FQNEAQ (reference sequence). The J segment lost 0 bases and the V segment lost 5 bases, leaving 8 bases of the junction unmatched. The CDR3 here is CASSEQGQPSTDTQYF. DNA of the CDR3: TGTGCCAGCAGCGAACAGGGACAGCCTAGCACAGATACGCAGTATTTT.

The chain uses TRBV3-1 (or the pseudogene TRBV3-2) and TRBJ2-5; 14 nucleotides agree with TRBD2. V lost 3 bases, J lost 5 bases, and 11 bases stayed unmatched. This CDR3 comprises 18 residues. Germline values: CDR1 LGHDT, CDR2 YNNKEL (reference sequence). CDR3 sequence (DNA): TGTGCCAGCAGCCATCCCGGTGCCCGGACTAGCGGGGGGGAGACCCAGTACTTC. It is translated as CASSHPGARTSGGETQYF.

The CDR3 sequence is CASSLSGPTPNEQFF. CDR3 in DNA: TGTGCCAGCAGCTTATCCGGGCCTACCCCCAATGAGCAGTTCTTC. The chain joins TRBV11-2 to TRBJ2-1; no firm D call. Trimming pared 2 bases from V and 6 bases from J, leaving 14 bases between. The germline V gene encodes CDR1 SGHAT and CDR2 FQNNGV. The CDR3 has 15 residues.

The chain carries TRBV30 and TRBJ1-1; 8 bases map to TRBD1. J lost 7 bases, V lost 4 bases, and 8 bases had no gene match. The CDR3 is made up of 13 amino acids. Germline CDR1 and CDR2: GTSNPN and SVGIG (reference sequence). The CDR3 sequence: CAWIVQGVGEAFF. CDR3 nucleotides: TGTGCCTGGATAGTACAGGGGGTGGGTGAAGCTTTCTTT.

The chain recombines TRBV2 with TRBJ1-6; D possibly corresponds to TRBD1 (6 bases). The ends were cut back, 2 bases at V and 10 bases at J, with 12 bases in the middle. Germline values: CDR1 SNHLY, CDR2 FYNNEI. The CDR3 sequence is 14 residues long. CDR3 loop: CASSEIGGRSPLHF. The DNA of the CDR3 is TGTGCCAGCAGTGAAATCGGGGGGCGGTCACCCCTCCACTTT.

This chain connects TRBV2 to TRBJ1-6, with 7 bases aligning to TRBD1. V lost 2 bases to trimming and J lost 7 bases; unmatched junction nucleotides: 5. Germline values: CDR1 SNHLY, CDR2 FYNNEI. This CDR3 contains 15 residues. The CDR3 region has the DNA TGTGCCAGCAGTGAATCCGCAGGGGGGAATTCACCCCTCCACTTT. Protein product: CASSESAGGNSPLHF.

The gene calls are TRBV4-1 and TRBJ2-2; TRBD2 might be the D (5 bases). This CDR3 has 19 residues. Germline V gene data show CDR1 as MGHRA and CDR2 as YSYEKL. V shed 0 bases and J shed 1 base, with 18 bases lying between them. CDR3 protein: CASSQDRAVAGLNTGELFF. CDR3 nucleotides: TGCGCCAGCAGCCAAGATAGAGCGGTGGCAGGATTGAACACCGGGGAGCTGTTTTTT.

The rearrangement joins TRBV15 to TRBJ1-6, with a tentative D call TRBD1 (6 bases). The ends were cut back, 5 bases at V and 12 bases at J, with 14 bases in the middle. Germline CDR1 reads LNHNV; CDR2 reads YYDKDF (reference sequence). This CDR3 is 13 amino acids long. In DNA form, the CDR3 reads TGTGCCACCAGCCCCGATCAGGGGAGACCCCTCCACTTT. Its protein is CATSPDQGRPLHF.

This chain joins TRBV27 and TRBJ1-2; unclear D gene. This CDR3 spans 13 amino acids. CDR1 and CDR2 (germline): MNHEY, SMNVEV (reference sequence). Trimming stripped 6 bases from V and 5 bases from J, with 13 bases between. The CDR3: CASSAREGYGYTF. In DNA form, the CDR3 reads TGTGCCAGCAGCGCCCGCGAGGGTTATGGCTACACCTTC.

CDR3: CASSLGAGEGGQPQHF. CDR3 in DNA: TGTGCCAGCAGTTTAGGGGCAGGGGAGGGAGGTCAGCCCCAGCATTTT. V usage is TRBV28 and J usage is TRBJ1-5, with a tentative D call TRBD1 (6 bases). The V gene lost 2 bases and the J gene lost 6 bases, with 17 bases spanning the gap. Germline V gene data show CDR1 as MDHEN and CDR2 as SYDVKM. This CDR3 is built from 16 residues.

The chain is built from TRBV12-5 and TRBJ1-3; 7 positions agree with TRBD1. CDR3 size: 17 residues. The germline gives CDR1 LGHNT, CDR2 FRNRAP. V gave up 5 bases and J gave up 2 bases; unmatched junction bases: 12. The chain's CDR3 is CASGRGDEGAAGNTIYF. CDR3 in DNA: TGTGCTAGTGGTCGAGGGGATGAGGGGGCGGCTGGAAACACCATATATTTT. Variable domain in full (rest from reference TRBV12-5 and TRBJ1-3): DARVTQTPRHKVTEMGQEVTMRCQPILGHNTVFWYRQTMMQGLELLAYFRNRAPLDDSGMPKDRFSAEMPDATLATLKIQPSEPRDSAVYFCASGRGDEGAAGNTIYFGEGSWLTVV.

This clone was observed once. CDR3 in amino acids: CATGGAQGEKLFF. CDR3 DNA sequence: TGTGCCACTGGAGGGGCCCAGGGTGAAAAACTGTTTTTT. This rearrangement joins TRBV28 to TRBJ1-4; D possibly corresponds to TRBD1 (5 bases). Germline assignment: CDR1 MDHEN and CDR2 SYDVKM. The V and J ends lost 10 bases and 7 bases respectively, with 16 bases between them. This CDR3 region has 13 residues.

V and J are TRBV30 and TRBJ1-6; 7 nucleotides match TRBD1. Germline assignment: CDR1 GTSNPN and CDR2 SVGIG (reference sequence). V trimming: 1 base; J trimming: 5 bases; junction bases outside the gene matches: 5. The CDR3 runs to 15 residues. CDR3 DNA sequence: TGTGCCTGGAGTGCCCACAGGGGAAATAATTCACCCCTCCACTTT. This gives the protein CAWSAHRGNNSPLHF.

The rearrangement uses TRBV9 and TRBJ2-1, with TRBD2 identical over 13 bases. From germline, CDR1 is SGDLS and CDR2 YYNGEE. Losses at the gene ends were 4 bases for V and 8 bases for J; bases not matched to a gene: 6. This CDR3 is built from 15 residues. As DNA, the CDR3 is TGTGCCAGCAGCTCGGGACTAGCGGGGCTATATGAGCAGTTCTTC. Translating it yields CASSSGLAGLYEQFF.

The rearrangement joins TRBV10-2 to TRBJ1-1; a possible D gene is TRBD1 (6 bases). The CDR3 sequence is 16 residues long. Per the germline V gene, CDR1 is WSHSY and CDR2 is SAAADI. V was cut by 6 bases and J by 2 bases, with 19 bases left in between. CDR3 amino acids: CASRLGQFGSNTEAFF. Here the CDR3 DNA reads TGCGCCAGCAGACTAGGACAGTTTGGAAGTAACACTGAAGCTTTCTTT.

J is TRBJ2-3 and V is TRBV4-1; 7 bases agree with TRBD2. CDR1 MGHRA and CDR2 YSYEKL come from the germline V gene. The CDR3 loop spans 13 amino acids. J lost 4 bases, V lost 4 bases, and 2 bases had no gene match. In DNA form, the CDR3 reads TGCGCCAGCAGCCTGGGGGGGGCAGATACGCAGTATTTT. It encodes CASSLGGADTQYF.

This chain joins TRBV6-5 and TRBJ1-1; D gene uncertain. This CDR3 comprises 13 residues. Trimming shortened V by 5 bases and J by 3 bases, and 10 bases separated the two germline ends. Per germline, CDR1 MNHEY and CDR2 SVGAGI. The CDR3 protein is CASSRLLDTEAFF. CDR3 in DNA: TGTGCCAGCAGTCGCCTTCTAGACACTGAAGCTTTCTTT.

The chain is built from TRBV7-2 and TRBJ1-3; D is undetermined. CDR1 and CDR2 from the germline V gene are SGHTA and FQGNSA. The CDR3 spans 13 residues. V shed 3 bases and J shed 4 bases, with 7 bases lying between them. The CDR3 nucleotides are TGTGCCAGCAGCTTGGGTCGGGGAAACACCATATATTTT. It specifies CASSLGRGNTIYF.